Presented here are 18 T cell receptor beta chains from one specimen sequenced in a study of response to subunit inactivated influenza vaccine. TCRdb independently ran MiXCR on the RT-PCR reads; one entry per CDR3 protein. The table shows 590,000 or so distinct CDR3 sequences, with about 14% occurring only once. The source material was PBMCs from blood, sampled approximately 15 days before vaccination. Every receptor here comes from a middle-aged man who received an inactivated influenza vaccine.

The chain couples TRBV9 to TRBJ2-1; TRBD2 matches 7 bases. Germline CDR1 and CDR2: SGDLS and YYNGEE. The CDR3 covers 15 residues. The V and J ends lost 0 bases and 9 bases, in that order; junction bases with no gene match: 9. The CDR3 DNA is TGTGCCAGCAGCGTAGCAAGCGGGGTAATCGGTGAGCAGTTCTTC. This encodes CASSVASGVIGEQFF.

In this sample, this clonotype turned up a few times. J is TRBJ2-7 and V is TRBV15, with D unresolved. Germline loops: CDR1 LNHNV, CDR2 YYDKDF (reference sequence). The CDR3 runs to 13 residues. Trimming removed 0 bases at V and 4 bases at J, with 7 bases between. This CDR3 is CATSRDWGYEQYF. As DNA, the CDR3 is TGTGCCACCAGCAGAGATTGGGGTTACGAGCAGTACTTC.

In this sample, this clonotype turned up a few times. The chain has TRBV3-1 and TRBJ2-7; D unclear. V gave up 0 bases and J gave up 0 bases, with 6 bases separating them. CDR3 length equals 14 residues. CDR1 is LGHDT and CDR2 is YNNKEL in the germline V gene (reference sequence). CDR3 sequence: CASSQERYSYEQYF. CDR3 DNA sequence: TGTGCCAGCAGCCAAGAGCGATACTCCTACGAGCAGTACTTC.

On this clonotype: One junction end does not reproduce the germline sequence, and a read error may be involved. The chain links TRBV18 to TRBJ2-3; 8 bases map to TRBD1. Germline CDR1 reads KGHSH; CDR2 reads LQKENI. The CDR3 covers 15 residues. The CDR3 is CVSSIGTGRTDTQYF. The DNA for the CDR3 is TGTGTCAGCTCAATTGGGACAGGACGGACAGATACGCAGTATTTT.

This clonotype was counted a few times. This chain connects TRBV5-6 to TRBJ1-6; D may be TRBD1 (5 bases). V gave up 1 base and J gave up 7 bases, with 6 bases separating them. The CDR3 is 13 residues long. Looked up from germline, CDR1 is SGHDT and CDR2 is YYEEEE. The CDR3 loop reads CASSLHRNSPLHF. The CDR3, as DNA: TGTGCCAGCAGCTTGCACAGGAATTCACCCCTCCACTTT. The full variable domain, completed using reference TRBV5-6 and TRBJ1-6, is DAGVTQSPTHLIKTRGQQVTLRCSPKSGHDTVSWYQQALGQGPQFIFQYYEEEERQRGNFPDRFSGHQFPNYSSELNVNALLLGDSALYLCASSLHRNSPLHFGNGTRLTVT.

As DNA, the CDR3 is TGCGCCAGCAGCCTCAACGGGGGGTCGTACAATGAGCAGTTCTTC. Translated, it gives CASSLNGGSYNEQFF. The chain employs TRBV5-1 and TRBJ2-1, with 7 nucleotides matching TRBD2. Germline CDR1 and CDR2: SGHRS and YFSETQ. The V and J ends lost 4 bases and 4 bases, in that order; junction bases with no gene match: 8. The CDR3 length is 15 residues.

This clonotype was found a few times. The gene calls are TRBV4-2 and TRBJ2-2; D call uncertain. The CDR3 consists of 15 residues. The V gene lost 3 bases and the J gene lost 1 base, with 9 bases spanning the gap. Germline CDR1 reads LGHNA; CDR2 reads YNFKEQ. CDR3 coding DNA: TGTGCCAGCAGCCAGACCAAACTGAACACCGGGGAGCTGTTTTTT. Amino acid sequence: CASSQTKLNTGELFF.

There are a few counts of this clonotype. CDR3 sequence (DNA): TGCGCCAGCAGCCTCACCCCCCAGGGGGCCGGGGGCAATGAGCAGTTCTTC. Protein: CASSLTPQGAGGNEQFF. The chain uses TRBV4-1 and TRBJ2-1; 8 bases fit TRBD1. Germline trimming cut 4 bases from V and 6 bases from J; bases unmatched to any gene: 14. CDR3 length: 17 amino acids. The germline gives CDR1 MGHRA, CDR2 YSYEKL.

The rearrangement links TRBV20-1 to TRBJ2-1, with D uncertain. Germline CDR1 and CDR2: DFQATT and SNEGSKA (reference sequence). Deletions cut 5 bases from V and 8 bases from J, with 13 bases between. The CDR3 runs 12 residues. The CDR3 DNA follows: TGCAGTGCTTCTTCCTCAGGCTATGAGCAGTTCTTC. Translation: CSASSSGYEQFF.

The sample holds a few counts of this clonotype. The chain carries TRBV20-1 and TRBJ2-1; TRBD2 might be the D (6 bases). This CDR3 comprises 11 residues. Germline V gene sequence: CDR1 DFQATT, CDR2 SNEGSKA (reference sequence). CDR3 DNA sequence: TGCAGCCCGACTAGTTCCAATGAGCAGTTCTTC. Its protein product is CSPTSSNEQFF.

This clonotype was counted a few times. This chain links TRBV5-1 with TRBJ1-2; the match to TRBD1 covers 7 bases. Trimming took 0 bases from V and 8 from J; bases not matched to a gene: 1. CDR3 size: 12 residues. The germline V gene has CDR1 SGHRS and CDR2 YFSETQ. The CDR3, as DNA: TGCGCCAGCAGCTTGGGACAGGGAGGCTACACCTTC. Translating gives CASSLGQGGYTF.

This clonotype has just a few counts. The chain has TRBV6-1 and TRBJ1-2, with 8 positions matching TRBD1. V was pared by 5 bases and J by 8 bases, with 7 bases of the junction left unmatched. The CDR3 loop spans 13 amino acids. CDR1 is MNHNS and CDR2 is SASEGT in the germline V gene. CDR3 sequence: CASSRQGTGGYTF. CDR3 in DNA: TGTGCCAGCAGTCGACAGGGGACGGGAGGCTACACCTTC.

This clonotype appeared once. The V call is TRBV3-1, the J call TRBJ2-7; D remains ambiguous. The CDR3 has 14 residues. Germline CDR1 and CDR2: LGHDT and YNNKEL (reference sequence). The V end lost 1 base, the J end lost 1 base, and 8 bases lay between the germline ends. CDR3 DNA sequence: TGTGCCAGCAGCCAAGGACCGCAGTCCTACGAGCAGTACTTC. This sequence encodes CASSQGPQSYEQYF.

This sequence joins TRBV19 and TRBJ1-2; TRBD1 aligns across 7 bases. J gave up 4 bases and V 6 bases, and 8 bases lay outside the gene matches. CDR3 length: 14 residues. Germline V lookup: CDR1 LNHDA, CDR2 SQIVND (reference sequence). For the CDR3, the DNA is TGTGCCAGTAGCTTTGACAGGGACGTCTATGGCTACACCTTC. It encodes CASSFDRDVYGYTF. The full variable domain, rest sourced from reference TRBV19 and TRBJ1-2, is DGGITQSPKYLFRKEGQNVTLSCEQNLNHDAMYWYRQDPGQGLRLIYYSQIVNDFQKGDIAEGYSVSREKKESFPLTVTSAQKNPTAFYLCASSFDRDVYGYTFGSGTRLTVV.

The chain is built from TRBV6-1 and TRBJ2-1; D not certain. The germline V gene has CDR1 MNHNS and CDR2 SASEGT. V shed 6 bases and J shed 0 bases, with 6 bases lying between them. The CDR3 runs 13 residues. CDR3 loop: CASRADSYNEQFF. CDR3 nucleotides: TGTGCCAGCAGGGCCGACTCCTACAATGAGCAGTTCTTC.

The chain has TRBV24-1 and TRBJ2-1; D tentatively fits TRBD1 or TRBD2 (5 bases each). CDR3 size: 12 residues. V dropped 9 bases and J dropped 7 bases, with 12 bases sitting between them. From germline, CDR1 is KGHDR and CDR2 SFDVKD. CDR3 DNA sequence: TGTGCCACCGGGGGAAATGGGAATGAGCAGTTCTTC. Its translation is CATGGNGNEQFF.

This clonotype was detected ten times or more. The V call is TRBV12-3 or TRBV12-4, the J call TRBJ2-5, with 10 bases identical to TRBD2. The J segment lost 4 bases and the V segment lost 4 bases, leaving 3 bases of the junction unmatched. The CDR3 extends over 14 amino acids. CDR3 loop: CASSSAGGRETQYF. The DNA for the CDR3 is TGTGCCAGCAGTTCAGCGGGAGGGCGAGAGACCCAGTACTTC.

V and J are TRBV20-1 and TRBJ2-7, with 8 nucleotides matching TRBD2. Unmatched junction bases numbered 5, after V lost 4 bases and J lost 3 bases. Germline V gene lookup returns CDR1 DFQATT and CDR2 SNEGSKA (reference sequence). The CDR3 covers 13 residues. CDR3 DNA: TGCAGTGCTAAGCGGGGGTCCCTCTACGAGCAGTACTTC. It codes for CSAKRGSLYEQYF.